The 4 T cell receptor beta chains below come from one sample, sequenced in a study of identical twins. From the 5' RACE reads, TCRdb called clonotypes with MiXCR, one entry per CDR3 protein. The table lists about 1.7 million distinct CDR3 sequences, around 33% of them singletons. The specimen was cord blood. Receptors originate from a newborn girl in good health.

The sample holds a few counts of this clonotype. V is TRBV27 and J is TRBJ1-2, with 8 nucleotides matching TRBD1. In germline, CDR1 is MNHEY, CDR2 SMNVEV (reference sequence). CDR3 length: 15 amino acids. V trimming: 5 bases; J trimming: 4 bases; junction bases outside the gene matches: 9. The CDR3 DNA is TGTGCCAGCAGTGTGAGACAGGGGTTGAGCTATGGCTACACCTTC. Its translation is CASSVRQGLSYGYTF.

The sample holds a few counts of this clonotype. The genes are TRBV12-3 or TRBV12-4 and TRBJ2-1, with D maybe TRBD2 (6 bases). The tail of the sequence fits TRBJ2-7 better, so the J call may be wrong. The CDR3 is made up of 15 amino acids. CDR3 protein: CASSLLAQSYNEQYF. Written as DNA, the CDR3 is TGTGCCAGCAGTTTACTAGCGCAATCCTACAATGAGCAGTACTTC.

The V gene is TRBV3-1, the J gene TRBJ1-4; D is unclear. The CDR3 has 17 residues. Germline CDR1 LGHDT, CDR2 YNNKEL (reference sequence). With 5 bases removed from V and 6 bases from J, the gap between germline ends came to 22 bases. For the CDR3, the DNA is TGTGCCAGCAGCTCAGAATACATGGGAACAGCTTATGAAAAACTGTTTTTT. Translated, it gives CASSSEYMGTAYEKLFF.

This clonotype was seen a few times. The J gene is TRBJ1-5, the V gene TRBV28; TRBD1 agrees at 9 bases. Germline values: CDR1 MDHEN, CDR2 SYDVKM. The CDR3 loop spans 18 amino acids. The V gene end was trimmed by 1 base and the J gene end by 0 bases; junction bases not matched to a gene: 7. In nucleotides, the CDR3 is TGTGCCAGCAGTTTATCGTTGGACAGGGGCCATAGCAATCAGCCCCAGCATTTT. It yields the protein CASSLSLDRGHSNQPQHF.